This T cell receptor (beta chain) was identified in a study of follicular helper T cells after annual influenza vaccination. The overall study: Some donors were sampled over the 2013-2014, 2014-2015 and 2015-2016 vaccinations.

Using immunoSEQ multiplex PCR, the repertoire was profiled, and TCRdb retains in-frame clones only, with some absent. The sample records approximately 15,000 clones, around 75% being singletons. This sample's time point: 2015-2016 season, pre-vaccination. Sorted blood CD4 subsets were sequenced before and after adults received seasonal inactivated influenza vaccine. This clone was counted once. This sample comprised CXCR5- memory CD4+ T cells sorted from blood, obtained on the day of influenza vaccination. This TCR was sampled from an adult who received the influenza vaccine.

The CDR3 nucleotides are TGTGCCAGCAGTTTCACCAGGGAGGGCACCGGGGAGCTGTTTTTT. Residues: CASSFTREGTGELFF. The chain employs TRBV28 and TRBJ2-2; 7 bases line up with TRBD2. Germline V lookup: CDR1 MDHEN, CDR2 SYDVKM. The CDR3 is 15 amino acids. Unmatched junction bases numbered 5, after V lost 3 bases and J lost 4 bases.